This T cell receptor (beta chain) was identified in a study of shared clonotypes between healthy human individuals. Study-level findings and limits: Against clonotypes common to all four donors, non-shared ones had lower generation probabilities. As a rule, naive subsets had a larger estimated richness than memory subsets. When naive CD4 clonotypes were compared across a few donors, 4% to 6.5% were shared.

Trimming took 5 bases from V and 4 from J, leaving 5 bases between them. The germline CDR1 and CDR2 sequences are LNHDA and SQIVND (reference sequence). The CDR3 length is 11 residues. This clone was counted between two and nine times. Its antigen is currently unknown. Generated by immunoSEQ multiplex PCR, the TCRdb table keeps only in-frame clones and is missing some. The data contain a few million clones, 80% to 95% of them seen just once; the ten biggest clones take up 0.37%. The sequenced material came from naive CD4+ T cells from PBMCs. Stated subset: CD45RA+ positively selected. This chain connects TRBV19 to TRBJ1-1; D is unclear. This TCR was recovered from a man between 18 and 29 years old in good health. Some clones in this sample may be carry-over from other donors' samples. CDR3 bases: TGTGCCAGTAGTTGGGCCACTGAAGCTTTCTTT. It encodes CASSWATEAFF.